Listed below are T cell receptor beta chains from one sample, sequenced in a study of blood T cell repertoires in COVID-19. Produced via immunoSEQ multiplex PCR; TCRdb's table is partial and in-frame only. The sample has some 200,000 clones; 70% to 90% are singletons. The specimen was peripheral blood. These receptors all stem from a man aged 55 to 70 with active or convalescent COVID-19. The CDR3 runs from the conserved cysteine through the conserved F or W. D genes are given only for firm matches. Some rows mark clone size as missing; the rest say once, few, many or name a class of expanded clone.

j_gene,abundance,d_gene,v_gene,CDR3aa,CDR3nt
TRBJ2-7,.,TRBD1,TRBV7-9,CASSLGVGTGAEQYF,TGTGCCAGCAGCCTTGGAGTTGGGACAGGGGCCGAGCAGTACTTC
TRBJ1-2,.,.,TRBV14,CASSQEGRWGTNYGYTF,TGTGCCAGCAGCCAAGAAGGGAGATGGGGAACCAACTATGGCTACACCTTC
TRBJ2-1,.,TRBD2,TRBV11-2,CASSLEWGLAGANEQFF,TGTGCCAGCAGCTTAGAATGGGGGCTAGCGGGGGCCAATGAGCAGTTCTTC
TRBJ2-1,.,TRBD2,TRBV6-4,CASSDGTSGKYNEQFF,TGTGCCAGCAGTGACGGGACTAGCGGGAAATACAATGAGCAGTTCTTC
TRBJ2-5,.,.,TRBV10-1,CASSPGSSGETQYF,TGCGCCAGCAGTCCCGGGTCGTCAGGGGAGACCCAGTACTTC
TRBJ2-1,.,.,TRBV30,CAWSRDSNLEQFF,TGTGCCTGGAGTAGGGACTCAAACTTAGAGCAGTTCTTC
TRBJ2-1,.,TRBD2,TRBV19,CASSTLYGRGGGRNEQFF,TGTGCCAGTAGTACTCTCTACGGTCGGGGGGGCGGTAGGAATGAGCAGTTCTTC
TRBJ1-2,.,.,TRBV7-9,CASSPTAQGLRGYTF,TGTGCCAGCAGCCCCACAGCTCAGGGGTTGAGGGGCTACACCTTC
TRBJ2-1,.,TRBD2,TRBV28,CASKTSGGTYNEQFF,TGTGCCAGCAAAACTAGCGGGGGGACCTACAATGAGCAGTTCTTC
TRBJ2-1,few,.,TRBV7-9,CASSSGVPYNEQFF,TGTGCCAGCAGCTCAGGGGTACCCTACAATGAGCAGTTCTTC
TRBJ1-1,.,TRBD1,TRBV5-1,CASSLTPGQGNTEAFF,TGCGCCAGCAGCTTGACTCCGGGACAGGGGAACACTGAAGCTTTCTTT
TRBJ2-1,.,.,TRBV27,CASSSGIEQFF,TGTGCCAGCAGCTCCGGTATTGAGCAGTTCTTC
TRBJ2-1,.,TRBD2,TRBV7-9,CASSLDLRLAGDNEQFF,TGTGCCAGCAGCTTAGACCTGCGGCTAGCGGGGGACAATGAGCAGTTCTTC
TRBJ1-3,.,.,TRBV30,CAWRITNGNTIYF,TGTGCCTGGAGAATAACTAATGGAAACACCATATATTTT
TRBJ2-5,few,TRBD2,TRBV7-9,CASSQNLAGEETQYF,TGTGCCAGCAGCCAAAACCTAGCGGGGGAAGAGACCCAGTACTTC